The T cell receptor (beta chain) described here comes from a study of blood T cell repertoires in COVID-19. Germline values: CDR1 MNHEY, CDR2 SVGAGI. The CDR3 runs 13 residues. V was pared by 7 bases and J by 2 bases, with 5 bases of the junction left unmatched. This table comes from immunoSEQ multiplex PCR, and its TCRdb copy is limited to in-frame clones, with some not included. The sample has tens of thousands of clones, about four fifths seen once. V and J are TRBV6-5 and TRBJ2-7; 7 nucleotides align to TRBD2. Sample: peripheral blood. This TCR derives from a human donor in a cohort sampled during active COVID-19. The CDR3 nucleotides read TGTGCCAGCAATGGGGGAGGGGCCTACGAGCAGTACTTC. It encodes CASNGGGAYEQYF.